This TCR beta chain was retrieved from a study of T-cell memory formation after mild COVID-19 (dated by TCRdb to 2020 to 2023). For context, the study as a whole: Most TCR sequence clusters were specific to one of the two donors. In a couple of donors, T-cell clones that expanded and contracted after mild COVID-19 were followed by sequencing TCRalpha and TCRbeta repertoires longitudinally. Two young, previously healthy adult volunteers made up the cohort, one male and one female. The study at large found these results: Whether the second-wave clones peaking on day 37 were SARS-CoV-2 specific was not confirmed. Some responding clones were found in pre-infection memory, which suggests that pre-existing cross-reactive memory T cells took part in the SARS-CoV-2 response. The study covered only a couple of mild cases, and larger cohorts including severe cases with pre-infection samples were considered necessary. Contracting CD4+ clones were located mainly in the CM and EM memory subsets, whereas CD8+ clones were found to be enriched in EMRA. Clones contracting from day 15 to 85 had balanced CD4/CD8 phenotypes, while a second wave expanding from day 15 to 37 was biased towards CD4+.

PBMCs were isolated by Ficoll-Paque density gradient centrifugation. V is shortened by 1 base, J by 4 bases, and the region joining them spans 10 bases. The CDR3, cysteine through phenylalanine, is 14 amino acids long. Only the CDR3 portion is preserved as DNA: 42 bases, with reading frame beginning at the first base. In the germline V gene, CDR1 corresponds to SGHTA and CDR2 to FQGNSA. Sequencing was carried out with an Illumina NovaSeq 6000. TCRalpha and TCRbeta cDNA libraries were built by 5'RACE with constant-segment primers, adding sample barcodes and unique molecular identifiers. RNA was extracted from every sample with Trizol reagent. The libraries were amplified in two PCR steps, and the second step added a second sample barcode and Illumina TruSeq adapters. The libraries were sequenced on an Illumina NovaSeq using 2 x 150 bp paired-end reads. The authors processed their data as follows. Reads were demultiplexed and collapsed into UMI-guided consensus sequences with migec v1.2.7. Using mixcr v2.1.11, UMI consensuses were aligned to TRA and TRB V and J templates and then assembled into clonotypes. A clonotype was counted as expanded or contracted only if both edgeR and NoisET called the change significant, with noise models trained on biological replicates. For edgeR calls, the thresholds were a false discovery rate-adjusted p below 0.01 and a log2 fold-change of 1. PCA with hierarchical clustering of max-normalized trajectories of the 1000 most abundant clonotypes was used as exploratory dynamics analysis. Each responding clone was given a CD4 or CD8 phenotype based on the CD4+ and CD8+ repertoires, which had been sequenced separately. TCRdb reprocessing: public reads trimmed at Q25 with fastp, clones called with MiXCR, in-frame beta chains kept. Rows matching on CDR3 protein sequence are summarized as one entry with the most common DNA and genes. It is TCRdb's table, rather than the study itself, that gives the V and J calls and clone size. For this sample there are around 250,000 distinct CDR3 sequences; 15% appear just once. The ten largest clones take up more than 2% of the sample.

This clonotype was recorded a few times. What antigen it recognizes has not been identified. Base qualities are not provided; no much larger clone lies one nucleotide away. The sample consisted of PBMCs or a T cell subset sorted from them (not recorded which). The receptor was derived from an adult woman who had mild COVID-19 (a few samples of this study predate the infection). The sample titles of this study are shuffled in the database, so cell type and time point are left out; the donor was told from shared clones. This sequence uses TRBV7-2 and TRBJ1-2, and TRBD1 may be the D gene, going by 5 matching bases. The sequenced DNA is TGTGCCAGCAGCTTAGTAGGGGCGAGCTATGGCTACACCTTC. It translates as CASSLVGASYGYTF.